The sequence of this TCR beta chain was determined in a study of cytomegalovirus exposure and HLA in healthy donors. The germline V and J ends were trimmed by 6 bases and 0 bases, with 21 bases remaining between them. The germline V gene has CDR1 MDHEN and CDR2 SYDVKM. There are 17 residues in the CDR3. PCR employed 60 Vbeta and 13 Jbeta primers. Sequencing was performed with immunoSEQ multiplex PCR; in TCRdb, only in-frame clones are kept and a portion is missing. This table has just over 150,000 clones, over 65% appearing once. Sample: PBMCs. The genes are TRBV28 and TRBJ2-7; possible D gene TRBD2, 7 bases. The sequence was collected from a man between 35 and 55 years old in good health and CMV-seropositive. The CDR3 sequence: CASRPPGGRGFSYEQYF. Written as DNA, the CDR3 is TGTGCCAGCAGGCCACCCGGGGGGAGGGGGTTCTCCTACGAGCAGTACTTC.